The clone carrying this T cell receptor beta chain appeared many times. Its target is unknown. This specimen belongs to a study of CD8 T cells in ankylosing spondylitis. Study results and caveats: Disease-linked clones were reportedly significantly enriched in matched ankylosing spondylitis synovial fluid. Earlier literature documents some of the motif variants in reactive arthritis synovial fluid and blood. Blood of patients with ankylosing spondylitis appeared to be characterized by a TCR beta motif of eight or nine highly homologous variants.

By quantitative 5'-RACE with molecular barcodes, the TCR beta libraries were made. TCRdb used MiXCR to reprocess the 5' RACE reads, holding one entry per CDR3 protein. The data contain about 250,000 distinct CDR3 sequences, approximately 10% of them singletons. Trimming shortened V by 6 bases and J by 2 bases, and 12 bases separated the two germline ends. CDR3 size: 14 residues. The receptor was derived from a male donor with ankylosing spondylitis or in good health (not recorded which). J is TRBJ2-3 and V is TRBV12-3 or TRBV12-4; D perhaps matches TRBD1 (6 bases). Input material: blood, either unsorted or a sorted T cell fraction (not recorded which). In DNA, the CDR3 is TGTGCCAGCAGCAAGACAGGTTCCACAGATACGCAGTATTTT. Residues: CASSKTGSTDTQYF.